A single sample is the source of the 15 T cell receptor beta chains below, sequenced in a study of blood T cells in healthy people across ages. Primers used in a second PCR of roughly 7 to 12 cycles were a sample-barcoded 5' primer and a J-beta primer mix. In TCRdb, the 5' RACE reads were re-called with MiXCR into one record per CDR3 protein. The table shows about 800,000 distinct CDR3 sequences, with 55% to 70% occurring only once. Sample: blood. The receptors were sampled from a young man in good health.

The rearrangement links TRBV14 to TRBJ2-3; D is perhaps TRBD1 or TRBD2 (5 bases each). V lost 8 bases and J lost 6, with 12 bases in between. Germline V gene data show CDR1 as SGHDN and CDR2 as FVKESK. CDR3 length: 12 residues. CDR3 sequence reads: CASGPGTDTQYF. CDR3 sequence (DNA): TGTGCCAGCGGCCCCGGGACGGATACGCAGTATTTT. Filled out from reference TRBV14 and TRBJ2-3, the complete variable domain reads EAGVTQFPSHSVIEKGQTVTLRCDPISGHDNLYWYRRVMGKEIKFLLHFVKESKQDESGMPNNRFLAERTGGTYSTLKVQPAELEDSGVYFCASGPGTDTQYFGPGTRLTVL.

The chain is built from TRBV7-3 and TRBJ2-1; no clear D. Trimming removed 4 bases at V and 3 bases at J, with 7 bases between. The CDR3 is 13 amino acids. The germline V gene encodes CDR1 SGHTA and CDR2 FQGTGA. The CDR3 region has the DNA TGTGCCAGCAGCTCCCTAGTCTACAATGAGCAGTTCTTC. Residues: CASSSLVYNEQFF.

V gene TRBV7-2 combines with J gene TRBJ2-1; 8 nucleotides line up with TRBD1. CDR3 size: 14 residues. Germline V gene sequence: CDR1 SGHTA, CDR2 FQGNSA. V dropped 2 bases and J dropped 9; count of bases not matched to a gene: 6. CDR3 bases: TGTGCCAGCAGCTTATATGGACAGGGATCTGAGCAGTTCTTC. Protein product: CASSLYGQGSEQFF.

The J gene is TRBJ2-5, the V gene TRBV20-1; the D gene is possibly TRBD2 (5 bases). The germline gives CDR1 DFQATT, CDR2 SNEGSKA (reference sequence). The length of the CDR3 is 13 residues. V shed 1 base and J shed 5 bases, with 11 bases lying between them. The DNA for the CDR3 is TGCAGTGCTAGAGGGGAGACCGGGGAGACCCAGTACTTC. This translates into CSARGETGETQYF.

This clonotype was seen a single time. A single base separates this from a much larger clone, so it may be a read error. This chain joins TRBV25-1 and TRBJ1-2; a possible D gene is TRBD1 (6 bases). The length of the CDR3 is 14 residues. Germline V lookup: CDR1 MGHDK, CDR2 SYGVNS. This CDR3 is CASSEYEEGEGCTF. The CDR3 DNA reads as TGTGCCAGCAGTGAATATGAGGAGGGGGAAGGCTGCACCTTC.

Points on this clonotype: Germline and junction disagree at one end, which may indicate a read error. The genes are TRBV5-6 and TRBJ2-7; tentatively, D is TRBD1 (6 bases). CDR1 is SGHDT, CDR2 YYEEEE, per germline. This CDR3 is built from 16 residues. The CDR3 nucleotides read TGTGCCAACAGCTTGCCAAAAACGGACAGAAACTACGAGCAGTACTTC. Translating gives CANSLPKTDRNYEQYF.

This chain uses TRBV27 with TRBJ2-7, with D tentatively TRBD2 (6 bases). Trimming removed 5 bases at V and 3 bases at J, with 20 bases between. CDR3 size: 16 residues. Germline V CDR1 and CDR2: MNHEY, SMNVEV (reference sequence). In nucleotides, the CDR3 is TGTGCCAGCAGTGTTAACCCTTCCGGCGGGGACTACGAGCAGTACTTC. This gives the protein CASSVNPSGGDYEQYF.

This clonotype turned up a few times. The chain carries TRBV10-3 and TRBJ2-3; the match to TRBD2 covers 7 bases. Germline loops: CDR1 ENHRY, CDR2 SYGVKD. There are 13 residues in the CDR3. V shed 6 bases, J shed 7 bases, and the junction held 7 bases outside the gene matches. The CDR3 region is CAISDTGTNTQYF. The CDR3 DNA follows: TGTGCCATCAGCGATACCGGGACTAATACGCAGTATTTT.

J is TRBJ2-4 and V is TRBV3-1; D unclear. TRBJ2-7 explains the end of the DNA better; the J call may be wrong. The CDR3 spans 13 residues. Per the germline V gene, CDR1 is LGHDT and CDR2 is YNNKEL (reference sequence). The CDR3 DNA sequence: TGTGCCAGCAGCCAAGTCCCTGGCAGCGAGCAGTACTTC. This gives the protein CASSQVPGSEQYF.

The CDR3 region is CASSQEYGQIYGYTF. The CDR3 nucleotides read TGCGCCAGCAGCCAGGAATACGGACAGATTTATGGCTACACCTTC. This chain connects TRBV4-1 to TRBJ1-2, with D tentatively TRBD1 (6 bases). Germline V gene data show CDR1 as MGHRA and CDR2 as YSYEKL. This CDR3 region has 15 residues. V was pared by 3 bases and J by 5 bases, with 16 bases between.

CDR3 DNA sequence: TGTGCCAGCAGCAACGAACGACAGGTCGCCTACAATGAGCAGTTCTTC. This translates into CASSNERQVAYNEQFF. The J gene is TRBJ2-1, the V gene TRBV5-6; tentative D call: TRBD1 (6 bases). V dropped 4 bases and J dropped 2 bases, with 16 bases sitting between them. This CDR3 region has 16 residues. The germline V gene has CDR1 SGHDT and CDR2 YYEEEE.

The chain carries TRBV12-3 or TRBV12-4 and TRBJ2-3; no reliable D call. The CDR3 contains 14 residues. Trimming stripped 6 bases from V and 5 bases from J, with 15 bases between. CDR3 region: CASRTSESRDTQYF. In DNA form, the CDR3 reads TGTGCCAGCAGAACCTCTGAGTCCCGAGATACGCAGTATTTT.

This clonotype came up a few times. V and J are TRBV11-2 and TRBJ2-3; TRBD1 agrees at 8 bases. The trim removed 5 bases at V and 12 bases at J, leaving 10 bases unmatched. CDR3 length: 13 amino acids. Germline CDR1 is SGHAT and CDR2 is FQNNGV. For the CDR3, the DNA is TGTGCCAGCAGCCCCCCAGGGGGCTTAGTCCAGTATTTT. It specifies CASSPPGGLVQYF.

The rearrangement uses TRBV18 and TRBJ2-7; 8 nucleotides line up with TRBD1. In germline, CDR1 is KGHSH, CDR2 LQKENI. The CDR3 contains 12 residues. J gave up 10 bases and V 3 bases, and 5 bases lay outside the gene matches. CDR3: CASSPVQGAQYF. As DNA, the CDR3 is TGTGCCAGCTCACCGGTCCAGGGGGCCCAGTACTTC.

The gene calls are TRBV5-6 and TRBJ2-3; a possible D gene is TRBD2 (6 bases). Germline CDR1 SGHDT, CDR2 YYEEEE. This CDR3 is 15 amino acids long. V gave up 0 bases and J gave up 2 bases, with 10 bases separating them. Here the CDR3 reads CASSLDRTNTDTQYF. CDR3 sequence (DNA): TGTGCCAGCAGCTTGGATCGGACTAACACAGATACGCAGTATTTT.